The sequence of this TCR beta chain was determined in a study of blood T cell repertoires in COVID-19. About the research overall: COVID-19 samples, acute and convalescent, were from the United States, Italy and Spain.

Germline V gene sequence: CDR1 ENHRY, CDR2 SYGVKD. The germline V and J ends were trimmed by 2 bases and 3 bases, with 10 bases remaining between them. This CDR3 is built from 14 residues. Authors' methods: Amplification of reference gene primers was used by the study to estimate nucleated cell counts. The method was immunoSEQ multiplex PCR; TCRdb's version includes in-frame clones alone and lacks a portion of them. That table supplies the V and J calls and clone size; D and trimming were determined from the DNA. The table has fewer than 300,000 clones, approximately 89% seen once. The TCR sequence derives from a woman younger than 45 with COVID-19, enrolled during active disease. The V call is TRBV10-3, the J call TRBJ1-1, with D possibly being TRBD1 (5 bases). Specimen: peripheral blood. The CDR3 sequence: CAISEKGRDTEAFF. The CDR3 nucleotides read TGTGCCATCAGTGAGAAGGGGAGGGACACTGAAGCTTTCTTT.